Listed here are 16 T cell receptor beta chains from one sample, sequenced in a study of blood T cell repertoires in COVID-19. Assay: immunoSEQ multiplex PCR; the TCRdb copy retains only in-frame clones and omits some. The sample includes around 81,000 clones, approximately 83% seen only once; the top ten take over 40%. Sequenced input: peripheral blood. Receptors originate from a man at least 80 years old with acute or convalescent COVID-19.

This chain connects TRBV7-9 to TRBJ1-2; D not resolved. Between the trimmed V and J ends, which lost 3 bases and 4 bases, there was a span of 6 bases. This CDR3 has 12 residues. Germline CDR1 reads SEHNR; CDR2 reads FQNEAQ (reference sequence). The CDR3 loop is CASSFESYGYTF. CDR3 sequence (DNA): TGTGCCAGCAGCTTTGAGTCCTATGGCTACACCTTC.

The chain is built from TRBV5-4 and TRBJ1-3, with 10 bases aligning to TRBD1. In germline, CDR1 is SGHNT, CDR2 YYREEE (reference sequence). The ends lost 4 bases at V and 2 bases at J; junction bases unmatched: 6. The CDR3 contains 16 residues. CDR3 bases: TGTGCCAGCAGCGACCCCGACAGGGGGCCTGGAAACACCATATATTTT. This translates into CASSDPDRGPGNTIYF.

J is TRBJ2-7 and V is TRBV12-3 or TRBV12-4; D is undetermined. V lost 3 bases and J 5 bases, leaving 5 bases between the germline ends. The CDR3 contains 11 residues. The DNA of the CDR3 is TGTGCCAGCAGTTTGGGCAACGAGCAGTACTTC. Translating it yields CASSLGNEQYF.

This clone was observed a handful of times. The genes are TRBV9 and TRBJ2-2; TRBD1 is a possible D gene (6 bases). The V end was cut by 3 bases, the J end by 1 base, with 13 bases between. In germline, CDR1 is SGDLS, CDR2 YYNGEE. The CDR3 runs 16 residues. The CDR3 is CASSAAGTLNTGELFF. In nucleotides, the CDR3 is TGTGCCAGCAGCGCCGCCGGGACACTGAACACCGGGGAGCTGTTTTTT. Drawing the rest from reference TRBV9 and TRBJ2-2, the complete variable domain is DSGVTQTPKHLITATGQRVTLRCSPRSGDLSVYWYQQSLDQGLQFLIQYYNGEERAKGNILERFSAQQFPDLHSELNLSSLELGDSALYFCASSAAGTLNTGELFFGEGSRLTVL.

This clone was counted a few times. CDR3: CASSLAPRKRLAGSYEQYF. As DNA, the CDR3 is TGCGCCAGCAGCTTGGCACCAAGAAAACGACTAGCGGGGTCGTACGAGCAGTACTTC. The chain couples TRBV5-1 to TRBJ2-7; 11 bases are shared with TRBD2. The CDR3 sequence is 19 residues long. Germline V gene lookup returns CDR1 SGHRS and CDR2 YFSETQ. V shed 0 bases, J shed 4 bases, and the junction held 15 bases outside the gene matches.

The V call is TRBV7-2, the J call TRBJ2-1, with 13 bases matching TRBD2. The junction had 8 bases not matched to a gene; V was cut back by 5 bases and J by 7 bases. Germline values: CDR1 SGHTA, CDR2 FQGNSA. The CDR3 covers 16 residues. The CDR3 region is CASSPRTSGRSNEQFF. In DNA, the CDR3 is TGTGCCAGCAGCCCTCGGACTAGCGGGAGAAGTAATGAGCAGTTCTTC.

The rearrangement uses TRBV28 and TRBJ2-1, with TRBD2 matching over 8 bases. The CDR3 extends over 15 amino acids. CDR1 and CDR2 from the germline V gene are MDHEN and SYDVKM. The ends lost 4 bases at V and 0 bases at J; junction bases unmatched: 2. This CDR3 reads CASSWSGSSYNEQFF. The CDR3 DNA reads as TGTGCCAGCAGTTGGAGCGGGAGCTCCTACAATGAGCAGTTCTTC.

This clone was seen a handful of times. Written as DNA, the CDR3 is TGCGCCAGCAGCACCACACTAGCGGGACCCCCCTACAATGAGCAGTTCTTC. Its protein is CASSTTLAGPPYNEQFF. V is TRBV4-3 and J is TRBJ2-1; 10 nucleotides match TRBD2. Germline values: CDR1 LGHNA, CDR2 YSLEER. Trimming took 5 bases from V and 2 from J; bases not matched to a gene: 9. The CDR3 loop spans 17 amino acids.

This clone was seen once. This sequence joins TRBV30 and TRBJ1-3; D may be TRBD1 (5 bases). In germline, CDR1 is GTSNPN, CDR2 SVGIG (reference sequence). V lost 0 bases and J 8 bases, leaving 11 bases between the germline ends. This CDR3 comprises 13 residues. CDR3 sequence: CAWSVGQGHTIYF. The CDR3 nucleotides read TGTGCCTGGAGTGTAGGTCAGGGCCACACCATATATTTT.

This chain connects TRBV2 to TRBJ1-4; D is undetermined. CDR1 and CDR2 (germline): SNHLY, FYNNEI. The CDR3 sequence is 13 residues long. Trimming took 6 bases from V and 8 from J, leaving 13 bases between them. The CDR3 is CASRSEVVEKLFF. The DNA of the CDR3 is TGTGCCAGCAGATCAGAGGTAGTCGAAAAACTGTTTTTT.

The V call is TRBV7-2, the J call TRBJ2-2; weak D call: TRBD1 (6 bases). From germline, CDR1 is SGHTA and CDR2 FQGNSA. V was pared by 5 bases and J by 1 base, with 11 bases between. The CDR3 consists of 15 residues. The CDR3 sequence: CASSQTGLNTGELFF. CDR3 coding DNA: TGTGCCAGCAGCCAAACAGGGCTGAACACCGGGGAGCTGTTTTTT.

The V gene is TRBV27, the J gene TRBJ2-7; a weak D match, TRBD1 (6 bases). Trimming pared 5 bases from V and 6 bases from J, leaving 17 bases between. The CDR3 totals 14 residues. The germline V gene has CDR1 MNHEY and CDR2 SMNVEV (reference sequence). The CDR3 DNA is TGTGCCAGCAGTCTGAGACGAGGGGGATCCGAGCAGTACTTC. Its protein product is CASSLRRGGSEQYF.

The J gene is TRBJ1-6, the V gene TRBV9; D remains unclear. CDR3 length: 16 residues. CDR1 and CDR2 from the germline V gene are SGDLS and YYNGEE. Trimming left V 0 bases short and J 2 bases short, with 9 bases between. CDR3 residues: CASSVGTNAYNSPLHF. The CDR3 DNA is TGTGCCAGCAGCGTAGGGACTAATGCCTATAATTCACCCCTCCACTTT.

The chain links TRBV6-1 to TRBJ2-5; TRBD2 aligns across 11 bases. Germline trimming cut 4 bases from V and 3 bases from J; bases unmatched to any gene: 7. The CDR3 sequence is 16 residues long. Germline V gene data show CDR1 as MNHNS and CDR2 as SASEGT. This CDR3 is CASSGSGGAQKETQYF. The DNA for the CDR3 is TGTGCCAGCAGTGGTAGCGGGGGGGCCCAAAAAGAGACCCAGTACTTC.

This CDR3 reads CASRLSGREGGELFF. CDR3 DNA sequence: TGTGCCAGCAGGTTGAGTGGCAGGGAGGGCGGGGAGCTGTTTTTT. The chain employs TRBV6-6 and TRBJ2-2; TRBD2 matches 7 bases. The CDR3 has 15 residues. In germline, CDR1 is MNHNY, CDR2 SVGAGI (reference sequence). Germline trimming cut 6 bases from V and 7 bases from J; bases unmatched to any gene: 11.

The CDR3 is CASSFANSGANVLTF. The CDR3 DNA follows: TGTGCCAGCAGCTTTGCTAACTCTGGGGCCAACGTCCTGACTTTC. The V gene is TRBV7-2, the J gene TRBJ2-6, with D hard to call. The CDR3 sequence is 15 residues long. Germline values: CDR1 SGHTA, CDR2 FQGNSA. V was shortened by 3 bases and J by 0 bases, with 6 bases between the two germline ends.